This T cell receptor (beta chain) was identified in a study of cytomegalovirus exposure and HLA in healthy donors. Sequencing was performed with immunoSEQ multiplex PCR; in TCRdb, only in-frame clones are kept and a portion is missing. The sample has fewer than 150,000 clones, approximately 82% seen once. Germline lookup yields CDR1 WSHSY and CDR2 SAAADI. Trimming left V 10 bases short and J 6 bases short, with 16 bases between. The CDR3 is 13 amino acids. V gene TRBV10-2 combines with J gene TRBJ2-1; tentative D call: TRBD2 (7 bases). Specimen: PBMCs. The source of this sequence is a man aged 30 to 45 in good health and CMV-seropositive. CDR3 DNA sequence: TGCGCCACCAACCCCGGGGGGCGCAATGAGCAGTTCTTC. Its translation: CATNPGGRNEQFF.